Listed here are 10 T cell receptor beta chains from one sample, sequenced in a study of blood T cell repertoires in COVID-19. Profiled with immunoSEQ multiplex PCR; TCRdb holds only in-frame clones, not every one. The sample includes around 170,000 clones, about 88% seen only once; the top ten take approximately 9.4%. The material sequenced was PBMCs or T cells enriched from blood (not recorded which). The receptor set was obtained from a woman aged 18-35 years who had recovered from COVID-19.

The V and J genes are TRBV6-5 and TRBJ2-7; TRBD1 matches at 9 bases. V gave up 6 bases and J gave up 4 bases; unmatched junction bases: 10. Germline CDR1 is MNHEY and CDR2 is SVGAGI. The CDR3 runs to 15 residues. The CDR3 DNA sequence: TGTGCCAGCAGAGGCTCTACGGGACAGGGATACGAGCAGTACTTC. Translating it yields CASRGSTGQGYEQYF.

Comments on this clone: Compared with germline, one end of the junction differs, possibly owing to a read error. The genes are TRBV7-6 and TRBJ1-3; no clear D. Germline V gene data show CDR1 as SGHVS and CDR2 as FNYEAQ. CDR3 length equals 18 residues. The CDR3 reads CASSLAPVGSDSGNTIYF. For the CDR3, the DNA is TGTGCCAGCAGCCTAGCTCCCGTGGGGAGTGACTCTGGAAACACCATATATTTT.

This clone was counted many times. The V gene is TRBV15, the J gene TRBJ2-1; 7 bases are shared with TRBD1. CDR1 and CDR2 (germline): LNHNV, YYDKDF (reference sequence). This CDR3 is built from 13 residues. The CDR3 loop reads CRMEDRCYNEQFF. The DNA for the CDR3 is TGTCGGATGGAGGACAGGTGCTACAATGAGCAGTTCTTC.

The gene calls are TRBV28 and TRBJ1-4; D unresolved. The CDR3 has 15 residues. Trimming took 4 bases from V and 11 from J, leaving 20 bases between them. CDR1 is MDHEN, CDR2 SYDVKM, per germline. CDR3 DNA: TGTGCCAGCAGTTCCAGAGTACCCGGAGCAGTGAAACTGTTTTTT. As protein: CASSSRVPGAVKLFF. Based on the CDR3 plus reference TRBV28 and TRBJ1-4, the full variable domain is DVKVTQSSRYLVKRTGEKVFLECVQDMDHENMFWYRQDPGLGLRLIYFSYDVKMKEKGDIPEGYSVSREKKERFSLILESASTNQTSMYLCASSSRVPGAVKLFFGSGTQLSVL.

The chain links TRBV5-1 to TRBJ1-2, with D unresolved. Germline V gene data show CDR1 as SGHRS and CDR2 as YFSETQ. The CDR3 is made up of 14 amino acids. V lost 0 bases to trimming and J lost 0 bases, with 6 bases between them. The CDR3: CASSLATANYGYTF. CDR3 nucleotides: TGCGCCAGCAGCTTGGCCACGGCTAACTATGGCTACACCTTC.

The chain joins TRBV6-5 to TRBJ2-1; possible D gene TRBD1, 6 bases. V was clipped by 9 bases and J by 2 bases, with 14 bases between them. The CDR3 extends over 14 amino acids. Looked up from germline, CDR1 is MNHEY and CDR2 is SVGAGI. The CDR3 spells CASNSGHPYNEQFF. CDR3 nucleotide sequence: TGTGCCAGTAACTCGGGACACCCCTACAATGAGCAGTTCTTC.

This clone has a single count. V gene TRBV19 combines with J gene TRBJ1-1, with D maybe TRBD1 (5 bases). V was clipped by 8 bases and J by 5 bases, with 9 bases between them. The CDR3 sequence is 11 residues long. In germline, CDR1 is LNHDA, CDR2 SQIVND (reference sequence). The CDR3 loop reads CASWQGTEAFF. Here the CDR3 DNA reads TGTGCCAGTTGGCAGGGTACTGAAGCTTTCTTT.

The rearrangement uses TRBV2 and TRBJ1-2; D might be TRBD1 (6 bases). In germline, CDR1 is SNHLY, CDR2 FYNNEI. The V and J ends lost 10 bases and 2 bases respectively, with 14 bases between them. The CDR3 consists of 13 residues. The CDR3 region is CATATGRNYGYTF. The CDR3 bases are TGTGCCACCGCGACAGGACGAAACTATGGCTACACCTTC.

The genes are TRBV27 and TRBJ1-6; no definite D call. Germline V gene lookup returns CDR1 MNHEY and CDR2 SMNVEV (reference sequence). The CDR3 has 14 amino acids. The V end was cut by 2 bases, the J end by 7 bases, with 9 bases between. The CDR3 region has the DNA TGTGCCAGCAGTTTACGGGCGGGGAATTCACCCCTCCACTTT. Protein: CASSLRAGNSPLHF.

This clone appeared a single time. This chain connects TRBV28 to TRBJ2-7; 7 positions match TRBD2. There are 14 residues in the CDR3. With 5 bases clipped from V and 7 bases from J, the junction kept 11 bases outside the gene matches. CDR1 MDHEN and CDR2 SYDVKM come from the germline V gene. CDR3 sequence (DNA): TGTGCCAGCAGTCCGCGACTAGCTTCGCGGGAGCAGTACTTC. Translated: CASSPRLASREQYF.